Each of the 18 T cell receptor beta chains below was sequenced from the same sample in a study of T cell responses to AZD1222 COVID-19 vaccine. Some clones are missing from TCRdb's copy, which holds only in-frame ones; the method was immunoSEQ multiplex PCR. The table lists about 270,000 clones, 94% of them singletons. This specimen consisted of peripheral blood, obtained 28 days after the second AZD1222 dose. These receptors were taken from an adult who received the AZD1222 COVID-19 vaccine.

The chain couples TRBV7-3 to TRBJ2-2, with D hard to call. V was shortened by 5 bases and J by 2 bases, with 9 bases between the two germline ends. Per the germline V gene, CDR1 is SGHTA and CDR2 is FQGTGA. The CDR3 sequence is 14 residues long. CDR3 DNA: TGTGCCAGCAGCCTTACACGTAACACCGGGGAGCTGTTTTTT. It specifies CASSLTRNTGELFF.

The rearrangement links TRBV7-2 to TRBJ2-2, with 12 bases that match TRBD1. Germline V gives CDR1 SGHTA, CDR2 FQGNSA. Losses at the gene ends were 2 bases for V and 7 bases for J; bases not matched to a gene: 5. This CDR3 comprises 16 residues. The CDR3 reads CASSLLGQGAVGELFF. DNA of the CDR3: TGTGCCAGCAGCTTATTGGGACAGGGGGCAGTCGGGGAGCTGTTTTTT.

The V and J genes are TRBV7-8 and TRBJ2-7, with D possibly being TRBD2 (6 bases). The CDR3 covers 15 residues. V dropped 2 bases and J dropped 0 bases, with 11 bases sitting between them. Germline CDR1 and CDR2: SGHVS and FQNEAQ. The CDR3 DNA follows: TGTGCCAGCAGCTTACGCCCGACTAGCTCCTACGAGCAGTACTTC. Protein product: CASSLRPTSSYEQYF.

The chain employs TRBV2 and TRBJ2-4, with D possibly matching TRBD2 (5 bases). CDR1 is SNHLY, CDR2 FYNNEI, per germline. The CDR3 has 11 amino acids. V lost 8 bases and J 8 bases, leaving 10 bases between the germline ends. The chain's CDR3 is CASSWRDIQYF. The CDR3 DNA reads as TGTGCCAGCTCTTGGCGGGACATTCAGTACTTC.

Points on this clone: Other DNA variants within this sample encode the same CDR3. This sequence joins TRBV5-4 and TRBJ2-1; D is ambiguous. Germline CDR1 reads SGHNT; CDR2 reads YYREEE (reference sequence). Trimming cost V 0 bases and J 4 bases, with 8 bases left between them. This CDR3 comprises 14 residues. CDR3 in amino acids: CASSLGGPYNEQFF. The CDR3 bases are TGTGCCAGCAGCTTGGGCGGTCCGTACAATGAGCAGTTCTTC.

The J gene is TRBJ1-4, the V gene TRBV6-5; no clear D. The V end was cut by 5 bases, the J end by 8 bases, with 18 bases between. The germline gives CDR1 MNHEY, CDR2 SVGAGI. The CDR3 extends over 15 amino acids. CDR3 coding DNA: TGTGCCAGCAGTCAACCCGGGAGGTCGGGCGAAAAACTGTTTTTT. Encoded protein: CASSQPGRSGEKLFF.

The rearrangement uses TRBV5-1 and TRBJ1-5; unclear D gene. In germline, CDR1 is SGHRS, CDR2 YFSETQ. The ends were cut back, 0 bases at V and 7 bases at J, with 11 bases in the middle. This CDR3 comprises 14 residues. CDR3 region: CASSLEGFNQPQHF. The CDR3 DNA is TGCGCCAGCAGCTTGGAGGGCTTTAACCAGCCCCAGCATTTT.

CDR3 nucleotide sequence: TGTGCCAGCAGCCGAGGTGTCCAGCTTAACTATGGCTACACCTTC. It is translated as CASSRGVQLNYGYTF. V gene TRBV3-1 (or the pseudogene TRBV3-2) combines with J gene TRBJ1-2; D uncertain. Germline CDR1 LGHDT, CDR2 YNNKEL (reference sequence). This CDR3 spans 15 amino acids. Trimming shortened V by 4 bases and J by 1 base, and 13 bases separated the two germline ends.

On this clone itself: One junction end does not reproduce the germline sequence, and a read error may be involved. The V and J genes are TRBV10-3 and TRBJ2-2; D uncertain. This CDR3 contains 13 residues. Germline lookup yields CDR1 ENHRY and CDR2 SYGVKD. The CDR3 loop is CAIRELAGGELFF. DNA for the CDR3: TGTGCCATCAGGGAGTTGGCCGGCGGGGAGCTGTTTTTT.

This CDR3 reads CSVGQSSPYEQYF. The CDR3 DNA reads as TGCAGCGTTGGGCAGAGTTCCCCCTACGAGCAGTACTTC. The chain links TRBV29-1 to TRBJ2-7; D remains ambiguous. Trimming shortened V by 4 bases and J by 2 bases, and 12 bases separated the two germline ends. Germline V CDR1 and CDR2: SQVTM, ANQGSEA. CDR3 length: 13 amino acids.

Remarks on this clone: The same CDR3 arises from other DNA sequences in this sample as well. The chain recombines TRBV28 with TRBJ2-3, with D unclear. From germline, CDR1 is MDHEN and CDR2 SYDVKM. V was trimmed by 4 bases and J by 5 bases, leaving 4 bases between them. The CDR3 is 11 amino acids. The CDR3: CASSSRDTQYF. In nucleotides, the CDR3 is TGTGCCAGCAGTTCAAGAGATACGCAGTATTTT. The whole variable domain, remainder taken from reference TRBV28 and TRBJ2-3, is DVKVTQSSRYLVKRTGEKVFLECVQDMDHENMFWYRQDPGLGLRLIYFSYDVKMKEKGDIPEGYSVSREKKERFSLILESASTNQTSMYLCASSSRDTQYFGPGTRLTVL.

The rearrangement joins TRBV15 to TRBJ2-1; D gene unclear. Trimming took off 5 bases at V and 1 base at J, with 9 bases between the two ends. The CDR3 covers 14 residues. Germline values: CDR1 LNHNV, CDR2 YYDKDF (reference sequence). CDR3 amino acids: CATSVVSSYNEQFF. In DNA form, the CDR3 reads TGTGCCACCAGCGTAGTCTCGTCCTACAATGAGCAGTTCTTC.

The V and J genes are TRBV2 and TRBJ2-7; D is tentatively TRBD1 or TRBD2 (6 bases each). Germline V gives CDR1 SNHLY, CDR2 FYNNEI. CDR3 length equals 18 residues. The V gene lost 7 bases and the J gene lost 0 bases, with 25 bases spanning the gap. Here the CDR3 reads CASTVGDTRWGDSYEQYF. The CDR3 coding sequence is TGTGCCAGCACGGTCGGGGACACCCGCTGGGGGGACTCCTACGAGCAGTACTTC.

The chain combines TRBV19 with TRBJ2-1; 11 bases are a match to TRBD2. CDR3 length: 16 residues. Losses at the gene ends were 3 bases for V and 5 bases for J; bases not matched to a gene: 6. Germline CDR1 is LNHDA and CDR2 is SQIVND (reference sequence). The CDR3 here is CASSITSGRFNNEQFF. CDR3 DNA sequence: TGTGCCAGTAGTATCACTAGCGGGAGATTCAACAATGAGCAGTTCTTC. Using reference TRBV19 and TRBJ2-1 for the parts outside the CDR3, the full variable domain is DGGITQSPKYLFRKEGQNVTLSCEQNLNHDAMYWYRQDPGQGLRLIYYSQIVNDFQKGDIAEGYSVSREKKESFPLTVTSAQKNPTAFYLCASSITSGRFNNEQFFGPGTRLTVL.

The rearrangement links TRBV28 to TRBJ1-2; 9 nucleotides match TRBD1. The ends lost 1 base at V and 5 bases at J; junction bases unmatched: 2. Per the germline V gene, CDR1 is MDHEN and CDR2 is SYDVKM. The CDR3 loop spans 14 amino acids. The DNA for the CDR3 is TGTGCCAGCAGTTTATCGGGGACAGGGTATGGCTACACCTTC. Translation: CASSLSGTGYGYTF.

The chain uses TRBV12-5 and TRBJ1-2; a possible D gene is TRBD1 (6 bases). This CDR3 contains 12 residues. Germline assignment: CDR1 LGHNT and CDR2 FRNRAP. V was trimmed by 4 bases and J by 5 bases, leaving 8 bases between them. CDR3 in amino acids: CASGSGQYGYTF. The DNA of the CDR3 is TGTGCTAGTGGTTCGGGACAATATGGCTACACCTTC.

The V call is TRBV11-3, the J call TRBJ2-2; D possibly matches TRBD1 or TRBD2 (6 bases each). Germline V CDR1 and CDR2: SGHNT, YENEEA. Trimming cost V 5 bases and J 5 bases, with 15 bases left between them. The CDR3 is made up of 15 amino acids. The chain's CDR3 is CASSPRDTYTGELFF. CDR3 nucleotides: TGTGCCAGCAGCCCGCGGGACACCTATACCGGGGAGCTGTTTTTT.

The rearrangement joins TRBV7-9 to TRBJ1-1; D unresolved. Germline values: CDR1 SEHNR, CDR2 FQNEAQ (reference sequence). The length of the CDR3 is 14 residues. Trimming shortened V by 0 bases and J by 2 bases, and 7 bases separated the two germline ends. CDR3 region: CASSLARSNTEAFF. The CDR3 coding sequence is TGTGCCAGCAGCTTAGCGCGAAGCAACACTGAAGCTTTCTTT.